This TCR beta chain was documented in a study of cytomegalovirus exposure and HLA in healthy donors. For the study at large: The roughly 120 validation repertoires matched the 500 to 750 first-cohort repertoires in platform, a later analysis reported.

Remarks on this clone: What it binds is not known.

The table came from immunoSEQ multiplex PCR; TCRdb's copy has only in-frame clones and leaves some out. This table holds about 130,000 clones, about 88% found once. Findings and limits, study-wide: TCR beta chains numbering under 200 were designated cytomegalovirus-associated. One later analysis, an examination of the 90 to 150 validation repertoires, found that first-cohort TCR clusters tended to co-occur in them. A few chains linked to CMV were shown in vitro to be specific for CMV antigens.

In germline, CDR1 is MNHNS, CDR2 SASEGT. This CDR3 comprises 13 residues. V lost 3 bases and J 6 bases, leaving 11 bases between the germline ends. The sequence came from a woman aged 18-29 years in good health and CMV-seropositive. V gene TRBV6-1 combines with J gene TRBJ1-2; D call uncertain. Sequenced input: PBMCs. The CDR3 region is CASSEVLRDGYTF. The CDR3 DNA reads TGTGCCAGCAGTGAGGTTCTCCGGGATGGCTACACCTTC.